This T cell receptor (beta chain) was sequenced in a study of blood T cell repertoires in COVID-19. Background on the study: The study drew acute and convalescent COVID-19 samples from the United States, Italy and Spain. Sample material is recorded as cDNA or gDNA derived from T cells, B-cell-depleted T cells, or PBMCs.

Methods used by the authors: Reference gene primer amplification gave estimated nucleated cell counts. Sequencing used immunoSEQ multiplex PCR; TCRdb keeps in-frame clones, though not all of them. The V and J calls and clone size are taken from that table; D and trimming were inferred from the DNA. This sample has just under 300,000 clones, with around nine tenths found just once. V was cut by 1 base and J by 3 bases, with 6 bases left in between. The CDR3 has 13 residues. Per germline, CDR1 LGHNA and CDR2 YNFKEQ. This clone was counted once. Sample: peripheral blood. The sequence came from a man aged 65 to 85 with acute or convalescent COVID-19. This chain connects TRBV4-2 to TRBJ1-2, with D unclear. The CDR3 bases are TGTGCCAGCAGCCAAGCGGGTGACTATGGCTACACCTTC. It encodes CASSQAGDYGYTF.